This is a list of T cell receptor beta chains from one sample in a study of cytomegalovirus exposure and HLA in healthy donors. This table comes from immunoSEQ multiplex PCR, and its TCRdb copy is limited to in-frame clones, with some not included. The data contain fewer than 60,000 clones, approximately 75% of them singletons. Sequencing was done on a sample of PBMCs. The origin of the receptors is a woman aged 40 to 50 in good health and CMV-seropositive. CDR3s include the opening cysteine and the closing phenylalanine or tryptophan. A D gene is named only where the DNA matches it firmly. Not all rows give a size; the values are once, few, many and, for expanded clones, a class.

cdr3_aa	cdr3_nt	j_call	d_call	v_call	clone_size
CASRPAQGGAFF	TGTGCCAGCAGACCCGCACAGGGGGGGGCTTTCTTT	TRBJ1-1	TRBD1	TRBV6-5	.
CASSYWGRAEAFF	TGTGCCAGCAGTTACTGGGGGAGGGCTGAAGCTTTCTTT	TRBJ1-1	.	TRBV6-5	.
CARSLGTGSEKLFF	TGTGCCAGAAGCTTGGGGACAGGGAGTGAAAAACTGTTTTTT	TRBJ1-4	TRBD1	TRBV5-3	.
CAIGRGWVETQYF	TGTGCCATCGGGAGGGGCTGGGTGGAGACCCAGTACTTC	TRBJ2-5	TRBD2	TRBV27	.
CASSLDRTNTEAFF	TGCGCCAGCAGCTTGGACAGAACGAACACTGAAGCTTTCTTT	TRBJ1-1	.	TRBV5-1	.
CASKGGQGTNSPLHF	TGTGCCAGCAAGGGGGGACAGGGGACTAATTCACCCCTCCACTTT	TRBJ1-6	TRBD1	TRBV6-1	.
CASTVSGKSDGYTF	TGTGCCAGCACGGTTTCAGGGAAGTCGGATGGCTACACCTTC	TRBJ1-2	.	TRBV25-1	.
CASSLQQGTEAFF	TGTGCCAGCAGCTTACAGCAGGGCACTGAAGCTTTCTTT	TRBJ1-1	.	TRBV7-2	.
CASSSFGGQGVSGYTF	TGTGCCAGCAGCTCCTTTGGCGGGCAGGGGGTTTCGGGCTACACCTTC	TRBJ1-2	TRBD1	TRBV7-2	.
CSSSRGRGQGTYEQYF	TGTTCCAGCAGCCGGGGAAGGGGACAGGGAACCTACGAGCAGTACTTC	TRBJ2-7	TRBD1	TRBV7-9	few
CASSPSIQGGTLHF	TGTGCCAGCTCACCCTCCATACAGGGGGGAACCCTCCACTTT	TRBJ1-6	TRBD1	TRBV18	.
CASSHWLSVNYGYTF	TGTGCCAGCAGCCATTGGCTCTCAGTAAACTATGGCTACACCTTC	TRBJ1-2	.	TRBV5-6	.
CASSHRVGRDRGPYEQYF	TGTGCCAGTAGTCACAGAGTGGGTCGGGACAGGGGGCCCTACGAGCAGTACTTC	TRBJ2-7	TRBD1	TRBV19	.
CASSLAGTGAMNTEAFF	TGCGCCAGCAGCTTGGCCGGGACAGGGGCCATGAACACTGAAGCTTTCTTT	TRBJ1-1	TRBD1	TRBV5-1	.
CASSPLGVGGRDQPQHF	TGTGCCAGCAGTCCTCTAGGTGTTGGGGGCCGGGATCAGCCCCAGCATTTT	TRBJ1-5	.	TRBV27	.
CASSSGRNTEAFF	TGCGCCAGCAGCTCCGGGAGGAACACTGAAGCTTTCTTT	TRBJ1-1	.	TRBV4-3	.
CASSLARWWQSDANSGNTIYF	TGTGCCAGCAGCTTAGCGCGGTGGTGGCAGTCCGATGCAAACTCTGGAAACACCATATATTTT	TRBJ1-3	.	TRBV7-2	.
CASSPTETGELFF	TGTGCCAGCAGCCCCACAGAAACCGGGGAGCTGTTTTTT	TRBJ2-2	.	TRBV7-3	.
CASTDSSYNEQFF	TGTGCCAGCACGGACAGCTCCTACAATGAGCAGTTCTTC	TRBJ2-1	.	TRBV2	.
CASSPSGGTDTQYF	TGTGCCAGCTCACCAAGCGGGGGCACAGATACGCAGTATTTT	TRBJ2-3	TRBD2	TRBV18	.
CALAGRTGELFF	TGTGCCTTAGCGGGGCGCACCGGGGAGCTGTTTTTT	TRBJ2-2	TRBD2	TRBV19	.
CASSPTDYEQYF	TGTGCCAGCAGTCCCACAGACTACGAGCAGTACTTC	TRBJ2-7	.	TRBV2	.
CASSSRQRGANTDTQYF	TGTGCCAGCAGCTCCAGGCAGCGGGGGGCTAACACAGATACGCAGTATTTT	TRBJ2-3	TRBD2	TRBV7-2	.
CASSYSRQNTEAFF	TGTGCCAGCAGTTACTCGAGGCAGAACACTGAAGCTTTCTTT	TRBJ1-1	.	TRBV6-6	.
CASSQVRGTGNTIYF	TGTGCCAGCAGCCAAGTACGGGGAACTGGAAACACCATATATTTT	TRBJ1-3	.	TRBV4-2	few
CASSLGNDRGFEQFF	TGTGCCAGCAGCTTAGGGAACGACAGGGGATTTGAGCAGTTCTTC	TRBJ2-1	TRBD1	TRBV7-2	.
CAIKQGGENTEAFF	TGTGCCATTAAACAGGGTGGCGAGAACACTGAAGCTTTCTTT	TRBJ1-1	.	TRBV6-6	.
CASSLTVSYNEQFF	TGTGCCAGCAGCTTAACAGTCTCCTACAATGAGCAGTTCTTC	TRBJ2-1	.	TRBV7-6	.
CASLTLTGANEQFF	TGTGCCAGCCTTACTTTGACAGGGGCCAATGAGCAGTTCTTC	TRBJ2-1	TRBD1	TRBV27	.
CASSLAPTGTGERNTEAFF	TGTGCCAGCAGCTTAGCCCCAACCGGGACAGGGGAAAGAAACACTGAAGCTTTCTTT	TRBJ1-1	TRBD1	TRBV7-2	.
CASTAVGDYGYTF	TGTGCCAGCACCGCGGTCGGGGACTATGGCTACACCTTC	TRBJ1-2	.	TRBV5-4	.
CASSSEGGNGEKLFF	TGTGCCAGCAGCTCCGAGGGAGGGAATGGTGAAAAACTGTTTTTT	TRBJ1-4	.	TRBV5-4	.
CATSRDSPPNCGYTF	TGTGCCACCAGCAGGGACAGCCCTCCCAACTGTGGCTACACCTTC	TRBJ1-2	.	TRBV15	.
CASSERDRGTNEKLFF	TGTGCCAGCAGTGAAAGGGACAGGGGAACTAATGAAAAACTGTTTTTT	TRBJ1-4	TRBD1	TRBV6-1	.
CASSVQGFTEAFF	TGTGCCAGCAGCGTACAGGGTTTCACTGAAGCTTTCTTT	TRBJ1-1	.	TRBV7-2	.
CASSQRHHNEKLFF	TGCGCCAGCAGCCAGAGGCACCATAATGAAAAACTGTTTTTT	TRBJ1-4	.	TRBV4-1	.
CASRWGGNTGELFF	TGTGCCTCCCGATGGGGGGGAAACACCGGGGAGCTGTTTTTT	TRBJ2-2	TRBD2	TRBV2	.
CASSRQLAPGEQFF	TGTGCCAGCAGCCGACAGCTAGCGCCGGGGGAGCAGTTCTTC	TRBJ2-1	.	TRBV6-5	few
CASNLITGDQPQHF	TGTGCCAGCAACTTAATCACAGGGGATCAGCCCCAGCATTTT	TRBJ1-5	TRBD1	TRBV7-8	.
CASSLDTGGGGEKLFF	TGTGCCAGCAGCTTGGACACAGGGGGCGGTGGTGAAAAACTGTTTTTT	TRBJ1-4	TRBD1	TRBV5-6	.
CASSVGGGAGNEQFF	TGTGCCAGCAGCGTAGGAGGGGGCGCGGGCAATGAGCAGTTCTTC	TRBJ2-1	.	TRBV11-3	.
CASSQYYVDSQNTEAFF	TGCGCCAGCAGCCAATACTATGTGGACAGCCAGAACACTGAAGCTTTCTTT	TRBJ1-1	.	TRBV4-3	.
CASSLRPGTGGSPAFF	TGTGCCAGCAGCTTACGACCCGGGACAGGGGGTTCACCGGCTTTCTTT	TRBJ1-1	TRBD1	TRBV13	.
CASSLFPSGGTNTEAFF	TGCGCCAGCAGCTTATTCCCTTCTGGGGGCACGAACACTGAAGCTTTCTTT	TRBJ1-1	.	TRBV5-1	.